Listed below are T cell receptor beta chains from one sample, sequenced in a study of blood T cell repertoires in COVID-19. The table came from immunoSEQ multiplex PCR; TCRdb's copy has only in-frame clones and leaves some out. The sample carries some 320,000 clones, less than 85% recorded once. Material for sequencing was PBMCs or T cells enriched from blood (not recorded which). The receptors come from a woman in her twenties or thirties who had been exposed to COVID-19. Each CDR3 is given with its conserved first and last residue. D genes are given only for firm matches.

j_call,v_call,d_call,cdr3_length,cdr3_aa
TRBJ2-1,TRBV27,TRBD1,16,CASSLSEDRSLNEQFF
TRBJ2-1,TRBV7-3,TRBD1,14,CASSWGTEYNEQFF
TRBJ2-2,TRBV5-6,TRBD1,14,CASWAPGGTGELFF
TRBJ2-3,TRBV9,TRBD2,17,CASSPRERGGIPDTQYF
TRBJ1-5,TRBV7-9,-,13,CATSGVLEQPQHF
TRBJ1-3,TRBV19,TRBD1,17,CASKSFRTGGSGNTIYF
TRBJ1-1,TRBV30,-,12,CAWSDSTGEAFF
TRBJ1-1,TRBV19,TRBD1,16,CASSPTLGDRNTEAFF
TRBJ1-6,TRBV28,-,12,CASSLPLSPLHF
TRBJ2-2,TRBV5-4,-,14,CAARIRGNTGELFF
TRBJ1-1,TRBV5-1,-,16,CASRSRSAGSYTEAFF
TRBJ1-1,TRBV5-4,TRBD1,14,CASSPPGQETEAFF
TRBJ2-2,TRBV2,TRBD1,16,CASSYPGTGGTGELFF
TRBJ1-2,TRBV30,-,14,CAWSQIGDGYGYTF
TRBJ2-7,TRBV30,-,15,CAWSGAQGFSYEQYF
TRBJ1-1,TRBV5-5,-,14,CASSLNGGNRAAFF
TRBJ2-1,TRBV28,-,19,CASSLELPTSRSSYNEQFF
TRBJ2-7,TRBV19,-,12,CASKGSSYEQYF
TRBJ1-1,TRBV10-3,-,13,CATTRGENTEAFF
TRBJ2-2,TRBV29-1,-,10,CSVSTGELFF
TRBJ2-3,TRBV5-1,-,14,CASTLTRSTDTQYF
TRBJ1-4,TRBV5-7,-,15,CASSFTALWLEKLFF
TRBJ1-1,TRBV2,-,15,CASSERQVGNTEAFF
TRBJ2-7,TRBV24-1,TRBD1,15,CATSDSGTGHNEQYF